This TCR beta chain emerged from a study of cytomegalovirus exposure and HLA in healthy donors. Study results and caveats: Most CMV-associated TCR beta chains were later found to appear HLA-restricted. It has been reported that TCR beta sequences accurately predicted the HLA-A and HLA-B alleles of most subjects.

After removal of 0 bases from V and 8 bases from J, the junction contained 4 bases not matched to a gene. CDR1 is GTSNPN, CDR2 SVGIG, per germline (reference sequence). The CDR3 has 14 residues. Of note for this clone: The antigen is unknown. The same CDR3 arises from other DNA sequences in this sample as well.

It was with 60 Vbeta and 13 Jbeta primers that the PCR ran. Clones were read by immunoSEQ multiplex PCR, and TCRdb kept only the in-frame ones, dropping some. This table has roughly 88,000 clones, 69% appearing once. The sequenced sample consisted of PBMCs. The rearrangement joins TRBV30 to TRBJ1-6, with 7 bases lining up with TRBD1. The receptor's source is a man in his forties or fifties in good health and CMV-seronegative. CDR3 nucleotides: TGTGCCTGGAGTGTCGACAGGGAGGATTCACCCCTCCACTTT. Amino acids: CAWSVDREDSPLHF.